These T cell receptor beta chains were read from a single sample in a study of T cell changes during pregnancy in multiple sclerosis. Only in-frame clones appear in the TCRdb table, and some are missing; sequencing was by immunoSEQ multiplex PCR. Among approximately 100,000 clones listed, approximately 91% were seen once. The sample was peripheral blood, taken after pregnancy. Receptors were obtained from a female donor with multiple sclerosis, enrolled in a pregnancy study. The CDR3 runs from the conserved cysteine through the conserved F or W. Fields, in order: V gene, J gene, D gene, clone size, CDR3 protein, CDR3 DNA. D genes are given only for firm matches. The size field is filled for only some rows; it gives once, few, many or a size class.

v_call: TRBV7-2; j_call: TRBJ2-7; d_call: NA; clone_size: NA; cdr3_aa: CASSYPGNEQYF; cdr3_nt: TGTGCCAGCAGCTATCCGGGGAACGAGCAGTACTTC
v_call: TRBV29-1; j_call: TRBJ1-1; d_call: NA; clone_size: NA; cdr3_aa: CSVTGTAFF; cdr3_nt: TGCAGCGTGACAGGTACAGCTTTCTTT
v_call: TRBV27; j_call: TRBJ2-7; d_call: TRBD1; clone_size: NA; cdr3_aa: CASSQLDRDPYF; cdr3_nt: TGTGCCAGCAGTCAACTAGACAGGGATCCCTATTTC
v_call: TRBV14; j_call: TRBJ1-6; d_call: TRBD1; clone_size: NA; cdr3_aa: CASSQDRDRSRRLHF; cdr3_nt: TGTGCCAGCAGCCAAGACCGGGACAGGTCCAGGCGGCTCCACTTT
v_call: TRBV7-2; j_call: TRBJ1-2; d_call: TRBD1; clone_size: NA; cdr3_aa: CASSSLDRVRTTYGYTF; cdr3_nt: TGTGCCAGCAGCTCCCTGGACAGGGTACGAACTACTTATGGCTACACCTTC
v_call: TRBV9; j_call: TRBJ1-5; d_call: NA; clone_size: NA; cdr3_aa: CASSVEGSPIEAQHF; cdr3_nt: TGTGCCAGCAGCGTAGAGGGGTCCCCAATCGAGGCCCAGCATTTT
v_call: TRBV6-5; j_call: TRBJ2-2; d_call: TRBD1; clone_size: NA; cdr3_aa: CASSPTGVGSGELFF; cdr3_nt: TGTGCCAGCAGTCCCACAGGGGTAGGGTCCGGGGAGCTGTTTTTT
v_call: TRBV10-3; j_call: TRBJ1-2; d_call: TRBD1; clone_size: NA; cdr3_aa: CAISDSTTGGYGYTF; cdr3_nt: TGTGCCATCAGTGATTCTACGACAGGGGGCTATGGCTACACCTTC
v_call: TRBV5-1; j_call: TRBJ2-3; d_call: TRBD2; clone_size: NA; cdr3_aa: CASRALLAGGPDTQYF; cdr3_nt: TGCGCCAGCAGGGCACTTCTAGCGGGGGGGCCAGATACGCAGTATTTT
v_call: TRBV19; j_call: TRBJ2-2; d_call: TRBD1; clone_size: NA; cdr3_aa: CASRHTGGNTGELFF; cdr3_nt: TGTGCCAGTAGACATACAGGGGGGAACACCGGGGAGCTGTTTTTT
v_call: TRBV6-6; j_call: TRBJ2-7; d_call: NA; clone_size: once; cdr3_aa: CASSFVPGQDLGEQYF; cdr3_nt: TGTGCCAGCAGTTTTGTCCCGGGACAAGACTTAGGCGAGCAGTACTTC
v_call: TRBV27; j_call: TRBJ1-2; d_call: TRBD1; clone_size: NA; cdr3_aa: CATRDREVSNYGYTF; cdr3_nt: TGTGCCACCAGGGACAGGGAGGTCTCTAACTATGGCTACACCTTC
v_call: TRBV5-5; j_call: TRBJ2-5; d_call: NA; clone_size: NA; cdr3_aa: CASIGGETQYF; cdr3_nt: TGTGCCAGCATTGGCGGGGAGACCCAGTACTTC
v_call: TRBV19; j_call: TRBJ2-7; d_call: NA; clone_size: NA; cdr3_aa: CASRPTGREDEQYF; cdr3_nt: TGTGCCAGTAGACCGACAGGTAGGGAAGACGAGCAGTACTTC
v_call: TRBV7-2; j_call: TRBJ2-1; d_call: TRBD2; clone_size: NA; cdr3_aa: CASSLASLGGDPFF; cdr3_nt: TGTGCCAGCAGCTTAGCCTCTCTCGGGGGGGACCCGTTCTTC